Listed below are T cell receptor beta chains from one sample, sequenced in a study of T cells in Graves' hyperthyroidism and ophthalmopathy. A single record per CDR3 protein comes from TCRdb applying MiXCR to the multiplex PCR reads. The profile shows 250,000 to 300,000 distinct CDR3 sequences, about 17% of them singletons. Sequencing was performed on blood. These receptors were collected from a woman aged 60-75 years with Graves' ophthalmopathy. Each CDR3 is given without its conserved first and last residue. Each record gives: V gene, clone size, CDR3 protein. Clone size is shown for a subset of rows, as once, few, many or a class of expanded clone.

V gene: TRBV5-1
clone size: few
CDR3 protein: ASSFLGGRGNEKLF

V gene: TRBV29-1
clone size: few
CDR3 protein: SVDSFTSTDTQY

V gene: TRBV27
clone size: .
CDR3 protein: ASTGGGFDSPLH

V gene: TRBV6-7
clone size: .
CDR3 protein: ACSYPGQGNQPQH

V gene: TRBV7-2
clone size: many
CDR3 protein: ASSLDGTRQGEAF

V gene: TRBV19
clone size: .
CDR3 protein: ASSSWTGLNSPLH

V gene: TRBV5-5
clone size: many
CDR3 protein: ASSLPESGELF

V gene: TRBV12-3/TRBV12-4
clone size: many
CDR3 protein: ASGVRGQGDFETNYGYT

V gene: TRBV7-2
clone size: many
CDR3 protein: ASSLVLTDTQY

V gene: TRBV4-2
clone size: many
CDR3 protein: ASSQVGQGHSPLH